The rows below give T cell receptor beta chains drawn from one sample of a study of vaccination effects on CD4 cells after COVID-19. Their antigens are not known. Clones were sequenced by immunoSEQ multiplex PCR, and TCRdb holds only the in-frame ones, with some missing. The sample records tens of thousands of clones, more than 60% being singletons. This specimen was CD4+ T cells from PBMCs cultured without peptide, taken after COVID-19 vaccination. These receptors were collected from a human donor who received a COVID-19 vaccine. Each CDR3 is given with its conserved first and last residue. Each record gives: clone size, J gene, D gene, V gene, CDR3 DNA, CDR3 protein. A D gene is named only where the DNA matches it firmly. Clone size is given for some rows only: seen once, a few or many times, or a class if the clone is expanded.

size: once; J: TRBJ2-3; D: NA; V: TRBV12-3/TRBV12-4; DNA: TGTGCCAGCAGTTTACAGGGTGCAGATACGCAGTATTTT; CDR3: CASSLQGADTQYF
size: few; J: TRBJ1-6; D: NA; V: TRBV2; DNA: TGTGCCAGCAGTGGGCACGAGGCCTCACCCCTCCACTTT; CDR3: CASSGHEASPLHF
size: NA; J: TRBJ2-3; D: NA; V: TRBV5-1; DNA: TGCGCCAGCAGCTTGGCCGACAGGCAGGCAGATACGCAGTATTTT; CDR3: CASSLADRQADTQYF
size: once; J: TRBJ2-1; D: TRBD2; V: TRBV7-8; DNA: TGTGCCAGCAGCTCTAGCCCCCTAGCGGTGTACAATGAGCAGTTCTTC; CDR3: CASSSSPLAVYNEQFF
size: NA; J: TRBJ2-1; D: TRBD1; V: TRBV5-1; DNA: TGCGCCAGCAGCTCCCGTCTTGACAGGGGGGGTGAGCAGTTCTTC; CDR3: CASSSRLDRGGEQFF
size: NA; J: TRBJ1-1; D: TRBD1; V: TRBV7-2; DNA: TGTGCCAGCAGCTTCCAGGGGGCGAACACTGAAGCTTTCTTT; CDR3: CASSFQGANTEAFF
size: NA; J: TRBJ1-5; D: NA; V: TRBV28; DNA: TGTGCCAGCCAGACCCCCAATCAGCCCCAGCATTTT; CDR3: CASQTPNQPQHF
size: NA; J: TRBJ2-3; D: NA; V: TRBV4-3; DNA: TGCGCCAGCAGCCGCTCCTTAGGGGTGGCAGATACGCAGTATTTT; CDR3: CASSRSLGVADTQYF
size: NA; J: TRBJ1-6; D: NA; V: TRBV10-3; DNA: TGTGCCATCAGTGAGTATCTTGATTCACCCCTCCACTTT; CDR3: CAISEYLDSPLHF
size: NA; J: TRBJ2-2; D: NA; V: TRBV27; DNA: TGTGCCAGCAGTCCTTACAAGACAGAAGGCGGGGAGCTGTTTTTT; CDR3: CASSPYKTEGGELFF
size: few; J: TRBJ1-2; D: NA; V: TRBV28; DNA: TGTGCCAGCAGTTTAGGGGGGAGATCAAACTATGGCTACACCTTC; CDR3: CASSLGGRSNYGYTF
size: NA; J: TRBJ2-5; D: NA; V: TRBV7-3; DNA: TGTGCCAGCAGCTTGGACTCGCAGGCCCAGTACTTC; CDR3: CASSLDSQAQYF
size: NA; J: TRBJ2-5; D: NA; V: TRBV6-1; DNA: TGTGCCAGCAGTGAATTGGACAGACAAGAGACCCAGTACTTC; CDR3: CASSELDRQETQYF
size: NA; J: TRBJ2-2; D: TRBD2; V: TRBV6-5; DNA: TGTGCCAGCAGTATCGGGGGGGCGAGCACCGGGGAGCTGTTTTTT; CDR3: CASSIGGASTGELFF
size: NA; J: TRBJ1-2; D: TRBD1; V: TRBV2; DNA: TGTGCCAGCAGTGGCAGGACAGGGCAATATGGCTACACCTTC; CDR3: CASSGRTGQYGYTF
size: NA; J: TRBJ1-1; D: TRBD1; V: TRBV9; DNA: TGTGCCAGCAGCGTAGCAGGGGGCGACCCACAGAACACTGAAGCTTTCTTT; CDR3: CASSVAGGDPQNTEAFF
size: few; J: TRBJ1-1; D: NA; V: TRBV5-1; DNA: TGCGCCAGCAGCTGGACAGCGAACACTGAAGCTTTCTTT; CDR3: CASSWTANTEAFF
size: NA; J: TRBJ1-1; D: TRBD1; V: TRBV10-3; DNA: TGTGCCATCAGGCCAGGGACAGGGGGCACTGAAGCTTTCTTT; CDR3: CAIRPGTGGTEAFF
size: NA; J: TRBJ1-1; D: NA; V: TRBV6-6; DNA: TGTGCCAGCAGTTACTCAGGGGGCACTGAAGCTTTCTTT; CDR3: CASSYSGGTEAFF
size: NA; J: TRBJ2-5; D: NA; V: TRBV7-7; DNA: TGTGCCAGCAGCACCGGACACGCGGGGGAGACCCAGTACTTC; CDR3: CASSTGHAGETQYF
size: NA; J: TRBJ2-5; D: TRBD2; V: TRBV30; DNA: TGTGCCTGGAGCGGAGGGCTAGCGGGTGAGACCCAGTACTTC; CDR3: CAWSGGLAGETQYF
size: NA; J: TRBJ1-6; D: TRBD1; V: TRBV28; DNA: TGTGCCAGCAGCCTCGGGACAGCTTATAATTCACCCCTCCACTTT; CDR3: CASSLGTAYNSPLHF
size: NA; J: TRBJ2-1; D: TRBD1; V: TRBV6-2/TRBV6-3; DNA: TGTGCCAGCAGCCTAGGACAGGGCACCTACAATGAGCAGTTCTTC; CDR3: CASSLGQGTYNEQFF
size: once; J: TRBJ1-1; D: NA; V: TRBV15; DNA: TGTGCCACCAGCAGAGAGGCCAGCTTGAACACTGAAGCTTTCTTT; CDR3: CATSREASLNTEAFF
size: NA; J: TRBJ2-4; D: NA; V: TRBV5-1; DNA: TGCGCCAGCAGCTTGGCGGGGGCGGCACCCGGGGACATTCAGTACTTC; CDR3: CASSLAGAAPGDIQYF
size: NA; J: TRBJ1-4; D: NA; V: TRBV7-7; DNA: TGTGCCAGCAGCTTAGCGGGGGGAGCTAATGAAAAACTGTTTTTT; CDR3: CASSLAGGANEKLFF
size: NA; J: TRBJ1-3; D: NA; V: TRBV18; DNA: TGTGCCAGCTCACCAAACCAGCTTCACTCTGGAAACACCATATATTTT; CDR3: CASSPNQLHSGNTIYF
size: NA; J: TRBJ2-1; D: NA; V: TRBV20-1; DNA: TGCAGCTCGAATCGGGTCGGTGAGCAGTTCTTC; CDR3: CSSNRVGEQFF
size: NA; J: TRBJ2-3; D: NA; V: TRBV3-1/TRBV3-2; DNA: TGTGCCAGCAGCCAAGTAGACAGCGGTAAGCAGTATTTT; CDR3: CASSQVDSGKQYF
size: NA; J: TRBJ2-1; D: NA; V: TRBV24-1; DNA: TGTGCCACCAGTGATTTAAGGGCGGCCACCTACAATGAGCAGTTCTTC; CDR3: CATSDLRAATYNEQFF
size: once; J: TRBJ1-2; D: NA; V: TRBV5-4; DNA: TGTGCCAGCAGCTTGGGGGATTGGTATGGCTACACCTTC; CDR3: CASSLGDWYGYTF
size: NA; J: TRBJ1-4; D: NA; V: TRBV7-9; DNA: TGTGCCAGCAGCTTAGGGGGGAAAGAAAAACTGTTTTTT; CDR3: CASSLGGKEKLFF
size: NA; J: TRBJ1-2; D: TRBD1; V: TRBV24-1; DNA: TGTGCCACCAGTGACACAAACAGGGGGTCGGGCTATGGCTACACCTTC; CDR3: CATSDTNRGSGYGYTF
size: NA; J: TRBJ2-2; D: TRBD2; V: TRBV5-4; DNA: TGTGCCAGCAGCCCGGGACTAGCGGGGGCCAACACCGGGGAGCTGTTTTTT; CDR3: CASSPGLAGANTGELFF
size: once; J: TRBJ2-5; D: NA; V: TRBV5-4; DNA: TGTGCCAGCAGCTTGTCGGGGGCCGAGACCCAGTACTTC; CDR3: CASSLSGAETQYF
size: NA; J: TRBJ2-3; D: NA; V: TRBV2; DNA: TGTGCCAGCAGTGAAATCAGGGCTGCAGATACGCAGTATTTT; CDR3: CASSEIRAADTQYF
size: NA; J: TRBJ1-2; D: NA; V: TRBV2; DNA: TGTGCCAGCAGTGAACGCACGGCGGGAGACTATGGCTACACCTTC; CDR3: CASSERTAGDYGYTF
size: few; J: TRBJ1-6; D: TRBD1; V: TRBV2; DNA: TGTGCCAGCAGTGAAGCGCAGGGACAGGGTGGGTCACCCCTCCACTTT; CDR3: CASSEAQGQGGSPLHF
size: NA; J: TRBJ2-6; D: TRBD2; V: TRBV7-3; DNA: TGTGCCAGCAGCCTTTGGGGGGGTTCTGGGGCCAACGTCCTGACTTTC; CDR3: CASSLWGGSGANVLTF
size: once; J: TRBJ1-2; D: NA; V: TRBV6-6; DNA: TGTGCCAGCAGTTACTCGATAACACAAGGCTACACCTTC; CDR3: CASSYSITQGYTF
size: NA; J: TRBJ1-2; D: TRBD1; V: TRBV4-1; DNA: TGCGCCAGCAGCCAACCAGACAGGGACAGCCACTATGGCTACACCTTC; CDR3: CASSQPDRDSHYGYTF